The 8 T cell receptor beta chains in this list originate from one sample, sequenced in a study of T cells after yellow fever vaccination. TCRdb called the 5' RACE reads again in MiXCR, with one record for every CDR3 protein. This sample has a few hundred thousand distinct CDR3 sequences; 5.2% occur once, and the top ten carry about 3.5%. Here the sequenced sample was CD4+ T cells sorted from PBMCs, taken on the day of the yellow fever booster vaccination. The receptors shown here come from a man younger than 35 who received the YFV17D yellow fever vaccine.

This clonotype was counted ten times or more. This chain connects TRBV30 to TRBJ1-5, with unresolved D. This CDR3 comprises 13 residues. Trimming took off 4 bases at V and 8 bases at J, with 15 bases between the two ends. The germline V gene encodes CDR1 GTSNPN and CDR2 SVGIG (reference sequence). Written as DNA, the CDR3 is TGTGCCTGGACCCGTCAGGTGGGTGAGCCCCAGCATTTT. Its translation: CAWTRQVGEPQHF.

Many counts were recorded for this clonotype. At one end the junction does not follow the germline gene, possibly because of a read error. The chain carries TRBV6-2 or TRBV6-3 and TRBJ2-1, with TRBD1 as a possible D gene (5 bases). CDR1 and CDR2 (germline): MNHEY, SVGEGT. The CDR3 spans 12 residues. This chain's CDR3 is CASSNPTALALF. Written as DNA, the CDR3 is TGTGCCAGCAGTAACCCGACAGCACTTGCGCTCTTC.

This clonotype was counted only a few times. This chain links TRBV12-3 or TRBV12-4 with TRBJ2-7, with a tentative D call TRBD1 (8 bases). The V end was cut by 6 bases, the J end by 7 bases, with 19 bases between. CDR3 length: 14 amino acids. DNA of the CDR3: TGTGCCAGCAGAGGACAGGGAGGGTCTTGGGAGCAGTACTTC. It encodes CASRGQGGSWEQYF.

This clonotype was recorded a few times. V gene TRBV19 combines with J gene TRBJ2-2; no reliable D call. This CDR3 has 11 residues. V was pared by 5 bases and J by 6 bases, with 4 bases between. Germline V gene lookup returns CDR1 LNHDA and CDR2 SQIVND (reference sequence). This CDR3 is CASSGPGELFF. The CDR3, as DNA: TGTGCCAGTAGTGGTCCCGGGGAGCTGTTTTTT.

The chain uses TRBV7-2 and TRBJ2-2; D is uncertain. This CDR3 spans 17 amino acids. The V gene's germline CDR1 is SGHTA and CDR2 FQGNSA. V dropped 3 bases and J dropped 2 bases, with 16 bases sitting between them. CDR3 region: CASSFLGYAYNTGELFF. The CDR3 DNA follows: TGTGCCAGCAGCTTTCTAGGTTATGCGTATAACACCGGGGAGCTGTTTTTT.

The chain is built from TRBV2 and TRBJ2-3; D gene ambiguous. Trimming took off 6 bases at V and 2 bases at J, with 9 bases between the two ends. The CDR3 runs 13 residues. Germline V gives CDR1 SNHLY, CDR2 FYNNEI. In DNA, the CDR3 is TGTGCCAGCAGGCGCCAGTCCACAGATACGCAGTATTTT. Residues: CASRRQSTDTQYF.

The V gene is TRBV20-1, the J gene TRBJ1-2, with a possible D match to TRBD1 (5 bases). With 5 bases removed from V and 4 bases from J, the gap between germline ends came to 14 bases. Per the germline V gene, CDR1 is DFQATT and CDR2 is SNEGSKA (reference sequence). The CDR3 extends over 13 amino acids. The CDR3 is CSAGGVGAYGYTF. The CDR3 DNA reads TGCAGTGCTGGGGGAGTTGGGGCCTATGGCTACACCTTC.

This clonotype has a count of ten or more. The V and J genes are TRBV7-2 and TRBJ2-5; 9 bases fit TRBD2. CDR1 and CDR2 from the germline V gene are SGHTA and FQGNSA. Germline trimming cut 1 base from V and 4 bases from J; bases unmatched to any gene: 4. This CDR3 region has 15 residues. The CDR3 region has the DNA TGTGCCAGCAGCTTAGATCGTAGCGGGGGAGAGACCCAGTACTTC. Amino acids: CASSLDRSGGETQYF.